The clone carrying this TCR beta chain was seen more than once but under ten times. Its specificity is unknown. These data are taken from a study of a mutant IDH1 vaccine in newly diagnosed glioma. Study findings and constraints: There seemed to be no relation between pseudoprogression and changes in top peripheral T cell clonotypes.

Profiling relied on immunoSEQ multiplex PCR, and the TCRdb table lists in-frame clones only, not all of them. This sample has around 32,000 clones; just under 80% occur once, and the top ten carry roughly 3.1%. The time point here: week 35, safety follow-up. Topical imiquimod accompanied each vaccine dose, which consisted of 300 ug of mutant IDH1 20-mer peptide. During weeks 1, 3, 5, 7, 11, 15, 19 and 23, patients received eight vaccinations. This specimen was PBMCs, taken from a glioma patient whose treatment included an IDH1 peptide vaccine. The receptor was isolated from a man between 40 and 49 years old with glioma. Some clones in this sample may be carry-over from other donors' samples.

CDR3 in DNA: TGTGCCAGCAGTGATAGGGATAACTGGGTGACCCAGTACTTC. Translation gives CASSDRDNWVTQYF. The chain employs TRBV2 and TRBJ2-5; D gene ambiguous. Trimming left V 3 bases short and J 7 bases short, with 15 bases between. There are 14 residues in the CDR3. In germline, CDR1 is SNHLY, CDR2 FYNNEI. Supplemented by reference TRBV2 and TRBJ2-5, the full variable domain reads EPEVTQTPSHQVTQMGQEVILRCVPISNHLYFYWYRQILGQKVEFLVSFYNNEISEKSEIFDDQFSVERPDGSNFTLKIRSTKLEDSAMYFCASSDRDNWVTQYFGPGTRLLVL.